This T cell receptor (beta chain) was retrieved from a study of CD4 T cells in relation to SARS-CoV-2 and coronaviruses. Study context: After roughly 11 days of antigen culture, PBMC TCR beta CDR3s were sequenced. Crossreactive spike epitopes shared across donors were mapped to their HLA restriction.

This CDR3 region has 11 residues. Trimming took off 5 bases at V and 7 bases at J, with 9 bases between the two ends. A remark on this clone: Its matching antigen is unknown.

The unexposed donors gave CD4+ T cells in 2011-2018, prior to COVID-19. CD4+ T cells were isolated from the cells after more than nine days of culture. Testing used SARS-CoV-2 S/N and four cold-coronavirus spikes on unexposed-donor CD4+ T cells, cells permitting. On days 3 and 7, cultures got half fresh IL-2 medium. Measured with immunoSEQ multiplex PCR; TCRdb has only the in-frame clones, and not every one. This sample has about 26,000 clones, with around 75% found just once. This sequence joins TRBV12-3 or TRBV12-4 and TRBJ2-7; D uncertain. The clonotype originates from a human donor in good health. What was sequenced was CD4+ T cells from PBMCs, cultured in vitro. The DNA for the CDR3 is TGTGCCAGCAGTGCACGGTGGGAGCAGTACTTC. Amino acids: CASSARWEQYF.